What follows are 27 T cell receptor beta chains derived from one specimen sequenced in a study of blood T cell repertoires in COVID-19. This table comes from immunoSEQ multiplex PCR, and its TCRdb copy is limited to in-frame clones, with some not included. The sample includes about 120,000 clones, roughly nine tenths seen only once; the top ten take about 7.4%. Input material: peripheral blood. These TCRs come from a man aged 70-80 years who had recovered from COVID-19.

The chain has TRBV4-2 and TRBJ2-5; D might be TRBD2 (6 bases). Germline V gene data show CDR1 as LGHNA and CDR2 as YNFKEQ. The V end was cut by 4 bases, the J end by 4 bases, with 10 bases between. The CDR3 consists of 13 residues. The CDR3 here is CASSRDFGETQYF. The CDR3 DNA reads TGTGCCAGCAGCCGGGACTTCGGAGAGACCCAGTACTTC.

The chain employs TRBV28 and TRBJ1-4, with a weak D call TRBD1 (5 bases). The ends were cut back, 10 bases at V and 4 bases at J, with 10 bases in the middle. There are 12 residues in the CDR3. The V gene's germline CDR1 is MDHEN and CDR2 SYDVKM. The CDR3 loop reads CATQDSNEKLFF. In DNA form, the CDR3 reads TGTGCCACCCAAGACAGTAATGAAAAACTGTTTTTT.

This clone appeared a single time. The V gene is TRBV19, the J gene TRBJ2-7, with D perhaps TRBD1 (6 bases). The V end lost 3 bases, the J end lost 5 bases, and 11 bases lay between the germline ends. The CDR3 runs 13 residues. CDR1 and CDR2 from the germline V gene are LNHDA and SQIVND (reference sequence). In nucleotides, the CDR3 is TGTGCCAGTAGTATGTCCCAGGGGAACGAGCAGTACTTC. Its translation is CASSMSQGNEQYF.

V usage is TRBV10-3 and J usage is TRBJ2-1, with 10 bases matching TRBD2. The V segment lost 5 bases and the J segment 1 base; nucleotides outside the gene matches: 14. CDR3 size: 19 residues. Germline CDR1 and CDR2: ENHRY and SYGVKD. CDR3 nucleotides: TGTGCCATCAGTTGGGTGGGGCTAGCGGGAGCCGGTTCCTACAATGAGCAGTTCTTC. Protein sequence: CAISWVGLAGAGSYNEQFF.

The chain joins TRBV4-2 to TRBJ2-7; 8 bases match TRBD2. Losses at the gene ends were 0 bases for V and 5 bases for J; bases not matched to a gene: 9. This CDR3 is built from 16 residues. Germline CDR1 is LGHNA and CDR2 is YNFKEQ. CDR3 in amino acids: CASSQDKSGGLNEQYF. The CDR3 nucleotides read TGTGCCAGCAGCCAAGATAAGTCGGGGGGGCTGAACGAGCAGTACTTC.

V gene TRBV5-1 combines with J gene TRBJ2-3; unclear D gene. CDR3 length: 15 amino acids. With 0 bases removed from V and 4 bases from J, the gap between germline ends came to 12 bases. Germline V gives CDR1 SGHRS, CDR2 YFSETQ. Here the CDR3 reads CASSLARFSSDTQYF. The CDR3 DNA reads as TGCGCCAGCAGCTTGGCGCGCTTTTCTTCAGATACGCAGTATTTT.

The V call is TRBV7-6, the J call TRBJ1-4, with 9 bases aligning to TRBD1. V lost 0 bases and J lost 6; bases outside the gene matches: 2. This CDR3 is built from 15 residues. Germline CDR1 SGHVS, CDR2 FNYEAQ. The CDR3 DNA follows: TGTGCCAGCAGCTTAGCGGGGACAGGGCATGAAAAACTGTTTTTT. Protein sequence: CASSLAGTGHEKLFF.

This chain connects TRBV7-8 to TRBJ2-1; D unresolved. The CDR3 is 13 residues long. Germline-derived CDR1 and CDR2 are SGHVS and FQNEAQ. Trimming cost V 2 bases and J 3 bases, with 5 bases left between them. The CDR3 is CASSLRLYNEQFF. CDR3 DNA: TGTGCCAGCAGCTTACGTCTCTACAATGAGCAGTTCTTC.

J is TRBJ2-3 and V is TRBV2, with TRBD2 identical over 8 bases. CDR1 and CDR2 (germline): SNHLY, FYNNEI. The CDR3 length is 14 residues. J gave up 6 bases and V 4 bases, and 6 bases lay outside the gene matches. CDR3 loop: CASSAAGGGDTQYF. DNA for the CDR3: TGTGCCAGCAGTGCGGCGGGAGGAGGGGATACGCAGTATTTT.

Points on this clone: Other DNA sequences in the same sample also yield this CDR3. The chain combines TRBV5-1 with TRBJ2-2; D is possibly TRBD1 (6 bases). V lost 0 bases to trimming and J lost 3 bases, with 9 bases between them. Germline lookup yields CDR1 SGHRS and CDR2 YFSETQ. CDR3 length: 15 amino acids. The CDR3 DNA reads as TGCGCCAGCAGCTTGGCAGGGGTCGACACCGGGGAGCTGTTTTTT. Protein sequence: CASSLAGVDTGELFF.

The V and J genes are TRBV7-9 and TRBJ2-1; 9 nucleotides match TRBD2. From germline, CDR1 is SEHNR and CDR2 FQNEAQ (reference sequence). V trimming: 5 bases; J trimming: 8 bases; junction bases outside the gene matches: 7. CDR3 length: 14 residues. In nucleotides, the CDR3 is TGTGCCAGCAGCACCTGGCGGGAGGGGTATGAGCAGTTCTTC. Translating it yields CASSTWREGYEQFF.

The rearrangement joins TRBV4-1 to TRBJ1-1; D is undetermined. This CDR3 has 15 amino acids. Between the trimmed V and J ends, which lost 0 bases and 3 bases, there was a span of 11 bases. Germline lookup yields CDR1 MGHRA and CDR2 YSYEKL. CDR3 residues: CASSQDGEEYTEAFF. The CDR3 DNA follows: TGCGCCAGCAGCCAAGACGGGGAGGAGTACACTGAAGCTTTCTTT.

This chain connects TRBV3-1 (or the pseudogene TRBV3-2) to TRBJ2-5; possibly TRBD2 for D (6 bases). This CDR3 has 16 amino acids. Germline V gene data show CDR1 as LGHDT and CDR2 as YNNKEL (reference sequence). Between the trimmed V and J ends, which lost 3 bases and 5 bases, there was a span of 19 bases. In DNA, the CDR3 is TGTGCCAGCAGCCAGAATTGGGGAGGAACCCAGGAGACCCAGTACTTC. It encodes CASSQNWGGTQETQYF.

The gene calls are TRBV24-1 and TRBJ1-2; D is perhaps TRBD1 (5 bases). The CDR3 loop spans 14 amino acids. Looked up from germline, CDR1 is KGHDR and CDR2 is SFDVKD. The V end lost 2 bases, the J end lost 8 bases, and 14 bases lay between the germline ends. CDR3 sequence reads: CATSDYGGLGGYTF. CDR3 in DNA: TGTGCCACCAGTGATTATGGGGGACTCGGGGGCTACACCTTC.

This rearrangement joins TRBV10-3 to TRBJ1-5, with 7 bases fitting TRBD1. Trimming at V came to 2 bases and at J to 6 bases, leaving 13 bases not matched to a gene. CDR3 length equals 17 residues. The germline V gene has CDR1 ENHRY and CDR2 SYGVKD. The CDR3 nucleotides are TGTGCCATCAGTGAGAGACAGGGTTGGGTGTCGGGTCAGCCCCAGCATTTT. Protein sequence: CAISERQGWVSGQPQHF.

The V gene is TRBV4-1, the J gene TRBJ2-1, with 7 bases aligning to TRBD2. This CDR3 spans 16 amino acids. Germline V gene sequence: CDR1 MGHRA, CDR2 YSYEKL. The V gene end was trimmed by 4 bases and the J gene end by 3 bases; junction bases not matched to a gene: 9. CDR3 bases: TGCGCCAGCAGCCCGAGACTCAGCGGGGTCTACAATGAGCAGTTCTTC. Translation: CASSPRLSGVYNEQFF.

V is TRBV12-3 or TRBV12-4 and J is TRBJ1-1; tentative D call: TRBD1 (5 bases). Trimming stripped 5 bases from V and 11 bases from J, with 18 bases between. The CDR3 consists of 13 residues. CDR3 amino acids: CASSPDGQGSAFF. CDR3 nucleotides: TGTGCCAGCAGTCCGGATGGTCAGGGATCGGCTTTCTTT.

The chain joins TRBV7-3 to TRBJ2-3; 9 nucleotides match TRBD2. V shed 3 bases and J 5 bases; nucleotides not matched to a gene: 3. Per the germline V gene, CDR1 is SGHTA and CDR2 is FQGTGA. The CDR3 is 14 amino acids. This CDR3 reads CASSFSGSLDTQYF. The CDR3 DNA reads TGTGCCAGCAGCTTTAGCGGGAGCTTAGATACGCAGTATTTT. The variable domain in full, completed from reference TRBV7-3 and TRBJ2-3, reads GAGVSQTPSNKVTEKGKYVELRCDPISGHTALYWYRQSLGQGPEFLIYFQGTGAADDSGLPNDRFFAVRPEGSVSTLKIQRTERGDSAVYLCASSFSGSLDTQYFGPGTRLTVL.

The chain employs TRBV6-1 and TRBJ2-7; tentative D call: TRBD1 (6 bases). There are 13 residues in the CDR3. Germline V lookup: CDR1 MNHNS, CDR2 SASEGT. With 3 bases removed from V and 3 bases from J, the gap between germline ends came to 9 bases. CDR3: CASSDPQGYEQYF. CDR3 bases: TGTGCCAGCAGTGACCCACAGGGCTACGAGCAGTACTTC.

The rearrangement links TRBV18 to TRBJ1-2; D ambiguous. The V end lost 2 bases, the J end lost 8 bases, and 15 bases lay between the germline ends. CDR1 and CDR2 from the germline V gene are KGHSH and LQKENI. The CDR3 covers 14 residues. CDR3 sequence: CASSPDEEFQGYTF. CDR3 in DNA: TGTGCCAGCTCACCAGATGAGGAGTTTCAGGGCTACACCTTC.

This chain joins TRBV7-9 and TRBJ1-1, with TRBD1 matching 7 bases. Looked up from germline, CDR1 is SEHNR and CDR2 is FQNEAQ (reference sequence). Trimming took 5 bases from V and 8 from J; bases not matched to a gene: 11. The CDR3 runs 14 residues. CDR3 protein: CASSGKGTAVEAFF. The CDR3 DNA is TGTGCCAGCAGCGGAAAAGGGACAGCCGTGGAAGCTTTCTTT.

The rearrangement uses TRBV6-5 and TRBJ2-1; 7 bases match TRBD1. CDR1 is MNHEY, CDR2 SVGAGI, per germline. With 0 bases clipped from V and 3 bases from J, the junction kept 2 bases outside the gene matches. This CDR3 has 15 residues. The CDR3: CASSYSRQGYNEQFF. In DNA, the CDR3 is TGTGCCAGCAGTTACTCGCGACAGGGCTACAATGAGCAGTTCTTC.

This chain joins TRBV28 and TRBJ2-4; D is perhaps TRBD2 (5 bases). V was trimmed by 8 bases and J by 3 bases, leaving 11 bases between them. The CDR3 is 13 residues long. Germline CDR1 reads MDHEN; CDR2 reads SYDVKM. DNA for the CDR3: TGTGCCAGCGTGAAGCGGTACAAAAACATTCAGTACTTC. It yields the protein CASVKRYKNIQYF.

The rearrangement joins TRBV28 to TRBJ2-3; 7 positions match TRBD2. V dropped 6 bases and J dropped 6; count of bases not matched to a gene: 3. The CDR3 contains 12 residues. Germline lookup yields CDR1 MDHEN and CDR2 SYDVKM. The CDR3 DNA sequence: TGTGCCAGCAGGGGGGGGGACGATACGCAGTATTTT. Translation: CASRGGDDTQYF.

The rearrangement links TRBV3-1 (or the pseudogene TRBV3-2) to TRBJ1-1; possibly TRBD1 for D (5 bases). The CDR3 loop spans 17 amino acids. Germline loops: CDR1 LGHDT, CDR2 YNNKEL (reference sequence). Trimming stripped 0 bases from V and 1 base from J, with 15 bases between. The CDR3 protein is CASSQDPPRGGNTEAFF. The CDR3 DNA follows: TGTGCCAGCAGCCAAGACCCCCCGCGGGGGGGGAACACTGAAGCTTTCTTT.

The rearrangement links TRBV12-3 or TRBV12-4 to TRBJ1-2; D may be TRBD1 (5 bases). The CDR3 runs to 12 residues. Between the trimmed V and J ends, which lost 6 bases and 4 bases, there was a span of 9 bases. CDR3 loop: CASSQGLYGYTF. The CDR3 region has the DNA TGTGCCAGCAGCCAGGGACTCTATGGCTACACCTTC.

The chain couples TRBV25-1 to TRBJ2-7; perhaps TRBD2 as D (5 bases). V lost 5 bases and J lost 2, with 13 bases in between. The CDR3 runs 14 residues. Germline V CDR1 and CDR2: MGHDK, SYGVNS. The chain's CDR3 is CASSPRTGTYEQYF. DNA for the CDR3: TGTGCCAGCAGTCCGCGGACTGGAACCTACGAGCAGTACTTC.